The clone carrying this T cell receptor beta chain was detected many times. The sample originates from a study of T cells in Graves' hyperthyroidism and ophthalmopathy. Amplification of TCR beta CDR3 regions used RNA as the template. Researchers ran a first-round RT-PCR on the TCR CDR3 using the HTBI primer set. TCRdb re-called the multiplex PCR reads with MiXCR, one entry per CDR3 protein. The top ten hold 25% to 30% of the sample, which has approximately 400,000 distinct CDR3 sequences, roughly an eighth seen once. This CDR3 has 13 amino acids. CDR1 and CDR2 (germline): SNHLY, FYNNEI. The ends lost 6 bases at V and 3 bases at J; junction bases unmatched: 2.

Sequencing used blood. The chain joins TRBV2 to TRBJ2-5; 9 bases fit TRBD1. The TCR was taken from a middle-aged man with Graves' ophthalmopathy. The CDR3 coding sequence is TGTGCCAGCAGCCGGACAGGGGAAGAGACCCAGTACTTC. It is translated as CASSRTGEETQYF.